A selection of T cell receptor beta chains follows, all from one sample in a study of tumor and adjacent non-tumor tissue in lung cancer. TCRdb called the multiplex PCR reads again in MiXCR, with one record for every CDR3 protein. The table lists about 100,000 distinct CDR3 sequences, more than 55% of them singletons. Material for sequencing was distant non-tumor lung tissue. These receptors were obtained from a man younger than 45 with non-small cell lung cancer. The CDR3 runs from the conserved cysteine through the conserved F or W. The D gene is left open where the match is weak. The size entry is marked missing in some rows and otherwise reads once, few, many or a size class.

TRBV12-3/TRBV12-4	TRBJ2-3	-	TRBD1	CASSQEQGQRFTDTQYF	TGTGCCAGCAGTCAAGAACAGGGACAGAGGTTCACAGATACGCAGTATTTT
TRBV20-1	TRBJ2-5	many	-	CSATPSETQYF	TGCAGTGCTACCCCCTCCGAGACCCAGTACTTC
TRBV6-2/TRBV6-3	TRBJ2-7	-	-	CTSSYSKGNGEQYF	TGTACCAGCAGTTACTCGAAGGGGAATGGCGAGCAGTACTTC
TRBV5-6	TRBJ2-7	once	TRBD2	CASSIVTSGKYDQYF	TGTGCCAGCAGCATCGTGACTAGCGGGAAGTACGATCAGTACTTC
TRBV5-4	TRBJ2-2	-	-	CASSLMGRNTGELFF	TGTGCCAGCAGCTTGATGGGGAGAAACACCGGGGAGCTGTTTTTT
TRBV20-1	TRBJ2-5	-	-	CSARAGSNRPGQEAQYF	TGCAGTGCTAGAGCCGGGTCCAACCGCCCGGGCCAAGAGGCCCAGTACTTC
TRBV12-3/TRBV12-4	TRBJ1-5	-	TRBD1	CASSIRGTVSNQPQHF	TGTGCCAGCAGTATTCGCGGGACAGTTAGCAATCAGCCCCAGCATTTT
TRBV20-1	TRBJ2-3	once	TRBD2	CGVKRESSDRQYF	TGCGGTGTGAAGCGGGAGTCGTCAGATAGGCAGTATTTT
TRBV14	TRBJ1-5	-	TRBD1	CASRERGLSVPQHF	TGTGCCAGCAGAGAGAGGGGGCTTTCGGTCCCCCAGCATTTT
TRBV10-2	TRBJ1-1	-	TRBD1	CASSWTGWGASGPFF	TGCGCCAGCAGTTGGACAGGGTGGGGGGCATCTGGACCTTTCTTT
TRBV20-1	TRBJ2-1	-	TRBD1	CSASRGGSSYNEQFF	TGCAGTGCGTCCCGAGGGGGCTCCTCCTACAATGAGCAGTTCTTC
TRBV29-1	TRBJ2-3	many	-	CSVALGITDTQYF	TGCAGCGTTGCTCTCGGGATCACAGATACGCAGTATTTT
TRBV29-1	TRBJ1-2	-	TRBD1	CSVGTGVPGFTF	TGCAGCGTCGGGACAGGGGTTCCTGGCTTCACTTTC
TRBV7-9	TRBJ1-1	-	-	CASSWANTEAFF	TGTGCCAGCAGCTGGGCGAACACTGAAGCTTTCTTT
TRBV6-1	TRBJ2-3	-	-	CDSSEASGGTDTEYF	TGTGACAGCAGTGAAGCAAGTGGGGGCACAGATACGGAGTATTTT
TRBV11-2	TRBJ2-3	-	TRBD2	CASSSRAGGVGPTDTRYF	TGTGCCAGCAGCTCCCGGGCGGGGGGAGTGGGGCCCACAGATACGCGGTATTTT
TRBV12-3/TRBV12-4	TRBJ1-5	many	TRBD1	CASSLGGQGAPQPQHF	TGTGCCAGCAGTTTAGGGGGACAGGGGGCACCGCAGCCCCAGCATTTT
TRBV20-1	TRBJ2-1	-	-	CSASQPRVNNERFF	TGCAGTGCTAGCCAACCGCGAGTAAACAATGAGCGGTTCTTC
TRBV13	TRBJ2-1	many	TRBD2	CASSLEAAGGEQFF	TGTGCCAGCAGCTTAGAGGCAGCGGGAGGTGAGCAGTTCTTC
TRBV7-9	TRBJ2-2	-	-	CVSSLGWNTGELFF	TGTGTCAGCAGCTTAGGCTGGAACACCGGGGAGCTGTTTTTT
TRBV11-3	TRBJ2-1	once	-	CPSSLIPDKQFF	TGTCCCAGCAGCTTAATCCCCGATAAGCAGTTCTTC
TRBV20-1	TRBJ2-2	-	TRBD1	CSASPLTGGPGELFF	TGCAGTGCTAGCCCCTTGACAGGGGGTCCCGGGGAACTGTTTTTT
TRBV5-1	TRBJ1-2	many	-	CASAKTVTNYGYTF	TGCGCCAGCGCTAAGACAGTTACAAACTATGGCTACACCTTC
TRBV4-2	TRBJ1-1	-	-	CASSQGPGGGGTEAFF	TGTGCCAGCAGCCAAGGTCCGGGGGGCGGGGGCACTGAAGCTTTCTTT
TRBV29-1	TRBJ2-1	many	TRBD2	CSVEPRGLAEGSYNEQFF	TGCAGCGTTGAGCCCCGTGGGCTAGCGGAGGGCTCCTACAATGAGCAGTTCTTC